These 31 T cell receptor beta chains were all obtained from the same sample, sequenced in a study of blood T cells in healthy people across ages. Sample-barcoded 5' priming and a J-beta primer mix drove a second PCR of 7 to 11 cycles. In TCRdb, the 5' RACE reads were re-called with MiXCR into one record per CDR3 protein. The sample shows around 970,000 distinct CDR3 sequences, roughly 51% of them seen only once. The sequencing input was blood. The receptors originated from an older woman in good health.

The V call is TRBV7-9, the J call TRBJ2-1, with 8 bases aligning to TRBD2. Per the germline V gene, CDR1 is SEHNR and CDR2 is FQNEAQ (reference sequence). V lost 4 bases to trimming and J lost 5 bases; unmatched junction nucleotides: 7. The CDR3 spans 15 residues. The CDR3 sequence: CASSYSGARNNEQFF. The CDR3 coding sequence is TGTGCCAGCAGCTATAGCGGGGCTCGCAACAATGAGCAGTTCTTC.

Only a few counts were recorded for this clonotype. The rearrangement joins TRBV11-2 to TRBJ2-7, with D perhaps TRBD1 (6 bases). This CDR3 contains 14 residues. Germline V gene sequence: CDR1 SGHAT, CDR2 FQNNGV. V lost 1 base to trimming and J lost 6 bases, with 13 bases between them. The CDR3 reads CASSLVRGTSEQYF. In nucleotides, the CDR3 is TGTGCCAGCAGCTTAGTCAGGGGCACCTCCGAGCAGTACTTC.

V gene TRBV7-2 combines with J gene TRBJ2-1; D unclear. The J call is doubtful: the DNA matches TRBJ2-7 better. The CDR3 contains 16 residues. CDR1 is SGHTA, CDR2 FQGNSA, per germline. CDR3 coding DNA: TGTGCCAGCAGCTTAGGGATGGGTTTCTCCTACAATGAGCAGTACTTC. It codes for CASSLGMGFSYNEQYF.

The V gene is TRBV20-1, the J gene TRBJ2-3; 7 bases fit TRBD2. Germline V gives CDR1 DFQATT, CDR2 SNEGSKA (reference sequence). The CDR3 covers 15 residues. Trimming removed 5 bases from V and 2 bases from J; junction bases left unmatched: 10. CDR3 protein: CSAEPSSGHTDTQYF. CDR3 sequence (DNA): TGCAGTGCTGAACCCTCTAGCGGACACACAGATACGCAGTATTTT.

A few counts support this clonotype. The rearrangement joins TRBV27 to TRBJ1-2; D call uncertain. CDR3 length: 17 amino acids. Germline CDR1 MNHEY, CDR2 SMNVEV (reference sequence). The V and J ends lost 3 bases and 8 bases respectively, with 25 bases between them. The DNA of the CDR3 is TGTGCCAGCAGTTTCCCCCCTCGTAGTCCGGACTTTACCGGCTACACCTTC. This gives the protein CASSFPPRSPDFTGYTF.

V gene TRBV2 combines with J gene TRBJ2-1; 11 bases match TRBD2. Germline CDR1 SNHLY, CDR2 FYNNEI. This CDR3 contains 13 residues. After removal of 8 bases from V and 5 bases from J, the junction contained 2 bases not matched to a gene. Here the CDR3 reads CASAGLADNEQFF. DNA for the CDR3: TGTGCCAGCGCGGGACTAGCGGACAATGAGCAGTTCTTC.

The chain uses TRBV6-5 and TRBJ2-3; 11 nucleotides align to TRBD2. The CDR3 is 15 amino acids. The J segment lost 6 bases and the V segment lost 6 bases, leaving 8 bases of the junction unmatched. Germline values: CDR1 MNHEY, CDR2 SVGAGI. The CDR3 bases are TGTGCCAGCAGGAGGTTAGCGGGAGGGTTGGATACGCAGTATTTT. This translates into CASRRLAGGLDTQYF.

This clonotype was recorded only once. The rearrangement joins TRBV7-9 to TRBJ2-7, with D perhaps TRBD2 (5 bases). The CDR3 is 14 amino acids. Trimming cost V 9 bases and J 1 base, with 16 bases left between them. Germline assignment: CDR1 SEHNR and CDR2 FQNEAQ (reference sequence). The CDR3 spells CASSETDGSYEQYF. For the CDR3, the DNA is TGTGCCAGTAGCGAGACGGACGGATCCTACGAGCAGTACTTC.

In this sample, this clonotype turned up once. The chain recombines TRBV29-1 with TRBJ2-7, with 7 bases that match TRBD1. The length of the CDR3 is 13 residues. The germline gives CDR1 SQVTM, CDR2 ANQGSEA. With 3 bases clipped from V and 2 bases from J, the junction kept 4 bases outside the gene matches. In DNA, the CDR3 is TGCAGCGTTGAGGGACAGACCCCCTACGAGCAGTACTTC. As protein: CSVEGQTPYEQYF.

There are a few counts of this clonotype. This chain uses TRBV28 with TRBJ2-7; D is uncertain. The CDR3 length is 17 residues. CDR1 MDHEN and CDR2 SYDVKM come from the germline V gene. V gave up 6 bases and J gave up 2 bases, with 23 bases separating them. CDR3 coding DNA: TGTGCCAGCAGCCTTGCCGGGTCCCGACACAACGCCTACGAGCAGTACTTC. As protein: CASSLAGSRHNAYEQYF.

This clonotype was counted between two and nine times. The rearrangement joins TRBV5-4 to TRBJ2-7, with D possibly TRBD1 on 5 matching bases. In germline, CDR1 is SGHNT, CDR2 YYREEE (reference sequence). This CDR3 has 16 amino acids. V was pared by 0 bases and J by 2 bases, with 15 bases between. The CDR3 loop reads CASSLALGLGTYEQYF. The CDR3 DNA is TGTGCCAGCAGCTTGGCCCTGGGGCTAGGTACCTACGAGCAGTACTTC.

As for this clonotype: Possible read error: a much larger clone is one base away. CDR3 sequence reads: CAISGGARTDTQYF. The CDR3, as DNA: TGTGCCATCAGTGGCGGGGCCCGCACAGATACGCAGTATTTT. This rearrangement joins TRBV10-3 to TRBJ2-3; possibly TRBD2 for D (6 bases). This CDR3 is 14 amino acids long. The germline V gene has CDR1 ENHRY and CDR2 SYGVKD. Trimming removed 4 bases from V and 1 base from J, with 9 bases in between.

The rearrangement uses TRBV12-3 or TRBV12-4 and TRBJ2-1; TRBD1 agrees at 10 bases. The CDR3 runs to 15 residues. V shed 6 bases and J 7 bases; nucleotides not matched to a gene: 9. CDR3 sequence (DNA): TGTGCCAGCAGCATCCCGGGACAGGGGATGAATGAGCAGTTCTTC. Translating gives CASSIPGQGMNEQFF.

The chain couples TRBV11-1 to TRBJ2-5; 7 bases fit TRBD2. CDR3 size: 15 residues. The V segment lost 0 bases and the J segment 5 bases; nucleotides outside the gene matches: 6. The germline V gene encodes CDR1 SGHAT and CDR2 FQDESV (reference sequence). In nucleotides, the CDR3 is TGTGCCAGCAGCTTAGCGGGAGGGCGGGTGGAGACCCAGTACTTC. This sequence encodes CASSLAGGRVETQYF.

This chain links TRBV20-1 with TRBJ1-2; possibly TRBD1 for D (5 bases). The germline gives CDR1 DFQATT, CDR2 SNEGSKA (reference sequence). The CDR3 contains 11 residues. V dropped 6 bases and J dropped 4 bases, with 9 bases sitting between them. The CDR3 here is CSAPTVYGYTF. In nucleotides, the CDR3 is TGCAGTGCCCCGACAGTCTATGGCTACACCTTC.

For this clonotype: At one end the junction does not follow the germline gene, possibly because of a read error. The rearrangement joins TRBV11-2 to TRBJ2-5; maybe TRBD2 (6 bases). Germline lookup yields CDR1 SGHAT and CDR2 FQNNGV. The CDR3 consists of 15 residues. The CDR3 DNA reads TGTGCCAGTAGCTCCCGGGTAGCGGAACAAGAGACCCAGTACTTC. Its translation: CASSSRVAEQETQYF.

This chain joins TRBV20-1 and TRBJ2-1, with D uncertain. CDR3 length: 12 residues. Trimming stripped 5 bases from V and 7 bases from J, with 12 bases between. Germline-derived CDR1 and CDR2 are DFQATT and SNEGSKA (reference sequence). This CDR3 reads CSAVQAYNEQFF. DNA of the CDR3: TGCAGTGCTGTGCAAGCGTATAATGAGCAGTTCTTC.

This clonotype appeared a few times. V and J are TRBV30 and TRBJ1-1, with D unclear. V was shortened by 2 bases and J by 0 bases, with 4 bases between the two germline ends. The CDR3 totals 12 residues. CDR1 and CDR2 (germline): GTSNPN, SVGIG (reference sequence). CDR3 in DNA: TGTGCCTGGAGTAGGTTGAACACTGAAGCTTTCTTT. Its translation is CAWSRLNTEAFF.

Concerning this clonotype itself: One end of the junction varies from germline; a read error may be responsible. The chain links TRBV11-2 to TRBJ1-2; D call uncertain. CDR1 is SGHAT, CDR2 FQNNGV, per germline. This CDR3 spans 14 amino acids. CDR3 in DNA: TGTGCCAGCAGCGTAGATCCGGGTACCTATGGCTACACCTTC. It codes for CASSVDPGTYGYTF.

The CDR3 reads CAIPRTGLAGERNNEQYF. CDR3 bases: TGTGCCATCCCTCGGACAGGGCTGGCGGGAGAAAGGAACAACGAGCAGTACTTC. The rearrangement uses TRBV2 and TRBJ2-5; the D gene is possibly TRBD1 (8 bases). The J call may not be correct, given that the DNA end is closer to TRBJ2-7. This CDR3 has 18 residues. The germline gives CDR1 SNHLY, CDR2 FYNNEI.

This clonotype was seen just once. The CDR3 here is CASIPLVDTSTDTQYF. In DNA, the CDR3 is TGTGCCAGCATTCCCTTGGTGGATACTAGCACAGATACGCAGTATTTT. The V call is TRBV28, the J call TRBJ2-3, with no clear D. Germline V gene data show CDR1 as MDHEN and CDR2 as SYDVKM. The CDR3 totals 16 residues. The germline V and J ends were trimmed by 7 bases and 0 bases, with 17 bases remaining between them.

V and J are TRBV7-8 and TRBJ2-1, with D uncertain. Per germline, CDR1 SGHVS and CDR2 FQNEAQ. V lost 1 base, J lost 4 bases, and 11 bases lay in between. CDR3 length: 15 amino acids. In DNA form, the CDR3 reads TGTGCCAGCAGCTTAGTCGGCCGTACGTACAATGAGCAGTTCTTC. This translates into CASSLVGRTYNEQFF.

This clonotype was detected only a few times. The chain is built from TRBV18 and TRBJ2-7; 10 bases agree with TRBD1. This CDR3 has 15 amino acids. V dropped 1 base and J dropped 2; count of bases not matched to a gene: 2. CDR1 and CDR2 from the germline V gene are KGHSH and LQKENI. CDR3 nucleotide sequence: TGTGCCAGCTCACCACAGGGGACAGGGGCCTACGAGCAGTACTTC. The encoded protein is CASSPQGTGAYEQYF.

The rearrangement links TRBV6-6 to TRBJ2-5; D remains ambiguous. Trimming stripped 6 bases from V and 5 bases from J, with 19 bases between. Germline V gives CDR1 MNHNY, CDR2 SVGAGI (reference sequence). The CDR3 spans 15 residues. The CDR3 nucleotides are TGTGCCAGCAGCCCTATGGGTATCGGGTCTGAGACCCAGTACTTC. It translates to CASSPMGIGSETQYF.

In this sample, this clonotype turned up a few times. The chain joins TRBV7-8 to TRBJ2-3, with D possibly being TRBD1 or TRBD2 (5 bases each). The V end was cut by 4 bases, the J end by 6 bases, with 23 bases between. There are 17 residues in the CDR3. Germline loops: CDR1 SGHVS, CDR2 FQNEAQ. CDR3 protein: CASSSKTGRSFADTQYF. As DNA, the CDR3 is TGTGCCAGCAGCTCAAAAACGGGGCGTAGCTTCGCGGATACGCAGTATTTT.

The chain uses TRBV10-2 and TRBJ1-1; 9 nucleotides agree with TRBD1. In germline, CDR1 is WSHSY, CDR2 SAAADI. Trimming took 5 bases from V and 7 from J; bases not matched to a gene: 5. This CDR3 has 13 residues. The CDR3 region is CASSTTGGFEAFF. The CDR3 region has the DNA TGCGCCAGCAGTACAACAGGGGGCTTTGAAGCTTTCTTT.

The genes are TRBV4-3 and TRBJ2-1, with D uncertain. Trimming shortened V by 3 bases and J by 6 bases, and 9 bases separated the two germline ends. CDR1 is LGHNA and CDR2 is YSLEER in the germline V gene. The CDR3 is 13 residues long. The CDR3 protein is CASSQGILNEQFF. The CDR3 DNA is TGCGCCAGCAGCCAGGGGATCCTCAATGAGCAGTTCTTC.

The chain carries TRBV27 and TRBJ2-1, with TRBD2 identical over 7 bases. V lost 5 bases, J lost 10 bases, and 11 bases stayed unmatched. The CDR3 spans 14 residues. Germline assignment: CDR1 MNHEY and CDR2 SMNVEV (reference sequence). This chain's CDR3 is CASSLLGTTGEQFF. The DNA for the CDR3 is TGTGCCAGCAGTCTCCTCGGGACTACGGGGGAGCAGTTCTTC.

The chain's CDR3 is CASSRGTGRRETQYF. The CDR3 DNA reads TGTGCCAGCAGCAGGGGGACAGGGAGGAGAGAGACCCAGTACTTC. The chain carries TRBV2 and TRBJ2-5; 9 nucleotides line up with TRBD1. The germline CDR1 and CDR2 sequences are SNHLY and FYNNEI. This CDR3 region has 15 residues. The ends lost 6 bases at V and 4 bases at J; junction bases unmatched: 9.

V is TRBV11-2 and J is TRBJ1-6; a weak D match, TRBD1 (5 bases). Per the germline V gene, CDR1 is SGHAT and CDR2 is FQNNGV. The V end lost 3 bases, the J end lost 8 bases, and 11 bases lay between the germline ends. The CDR3 length is 14 residues. The CDR3 loop is CASSFGGVDSPLHF. The CDR3 DNA follows: TGTGCCAGCAGCTTCGGGGGGGTTGATTCACCCCTCCACTTT. Variable domain in full (rest from reference TRBV11-2 and TRBJ1-6): EAGVAQSPRYKIIEKRQSVAFWCNPISGHATLYWYQQILGQGPKLLIQFQNNGVVDDSQLPKDRFSAERLKGVDSTLKIQPAKLEDSAVYLCASSFGGVDSPLHFGNGTRLTVT.

The chain employs TRBV29-1 and TRBJ1-1; unclear D gene. The V end lost 4 bases, the J end lost 4 bases, and 13 bases lay between the germline ends. The CDR3 is made up of 13 amino acids. Germline-derived CDR1 and CDR2 are SQVTM and ANQGSEA. CDR3 DNA sequence: TGCAGCGTTGCCGAGGGTTTCGGCACTGAAGCTTTCTTT. This codes for CSVAEGFGTEAFF.